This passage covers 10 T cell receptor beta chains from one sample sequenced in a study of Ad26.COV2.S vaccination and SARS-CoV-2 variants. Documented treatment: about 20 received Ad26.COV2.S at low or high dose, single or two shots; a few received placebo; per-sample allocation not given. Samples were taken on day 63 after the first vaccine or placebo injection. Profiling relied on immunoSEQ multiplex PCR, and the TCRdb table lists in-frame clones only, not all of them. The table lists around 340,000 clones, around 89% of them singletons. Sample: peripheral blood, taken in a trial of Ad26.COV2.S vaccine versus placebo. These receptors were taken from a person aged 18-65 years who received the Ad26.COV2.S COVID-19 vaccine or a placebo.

The CDR3 here is CSALSSYEQYF. DNA for the CDR3: TGCAGTGCTCTCAGCTCCTACGAGCAGTACTTC. J is TRBJ2-7 and V is TRBV20-1; D remains ambiguous. V was trimmed by 5 bases and J by 0 bases, leaving 5 bases between them. CDR1 is DFQATT, CDR2 SNEGSKA, per germline (reference sequence). This CDR3 is 11 amino acids long.

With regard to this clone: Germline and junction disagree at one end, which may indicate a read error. The DNA for the CDR3 is TGTGCCAGCAGCCCCCGGGCCACTGGAGCTTTCTTT. Protein product: CASSPRATGAFF. The chain couples TRBV5-8 to TRBJ1-1, with unresolved D. Looked up from germline, CDR1 is SGHTS and CDR2 is YDEGEE. This CDR3 is built from 12 residues.

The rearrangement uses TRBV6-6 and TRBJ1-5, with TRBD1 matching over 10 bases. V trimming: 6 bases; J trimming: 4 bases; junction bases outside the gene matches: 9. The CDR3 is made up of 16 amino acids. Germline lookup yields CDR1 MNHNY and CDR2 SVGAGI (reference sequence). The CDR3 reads CASRTPGQGINQPQHF. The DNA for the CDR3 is TGTGCCAGCAGGACACCGGGACAGGGGATAAATCAGCCCCAGCATTTT.

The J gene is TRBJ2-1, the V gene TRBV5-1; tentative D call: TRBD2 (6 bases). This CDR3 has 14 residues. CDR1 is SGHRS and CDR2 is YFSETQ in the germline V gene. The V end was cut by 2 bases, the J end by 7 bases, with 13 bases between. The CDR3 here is CASSFRDSPNEQFF. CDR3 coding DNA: TGCGCCAGCAGCTTTAGGGACTCACCAAATGAGCAGTTCTTC.

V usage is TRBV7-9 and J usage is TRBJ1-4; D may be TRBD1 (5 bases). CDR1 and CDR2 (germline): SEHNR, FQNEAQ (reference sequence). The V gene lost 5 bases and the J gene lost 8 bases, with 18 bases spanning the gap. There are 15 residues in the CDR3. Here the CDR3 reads CASSGPGVRREKLFF. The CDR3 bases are TGTGCCAGCAGCGGTCCGGGGGTTCGTCGGGAAAAACTGTTTTTT.

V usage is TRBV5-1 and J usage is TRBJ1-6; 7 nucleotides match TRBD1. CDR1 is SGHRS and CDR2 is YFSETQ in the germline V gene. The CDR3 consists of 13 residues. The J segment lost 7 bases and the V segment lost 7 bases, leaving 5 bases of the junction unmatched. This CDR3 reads CASRGTDNSPLHF. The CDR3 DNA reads TGCGCCAGCCGCGGGACAGACAATTCACCCCTCCACTTT.

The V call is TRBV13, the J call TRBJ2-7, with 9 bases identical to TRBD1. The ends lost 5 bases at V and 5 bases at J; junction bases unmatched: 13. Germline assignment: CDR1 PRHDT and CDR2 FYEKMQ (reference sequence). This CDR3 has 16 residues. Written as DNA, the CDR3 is TGTGCCAGCAGCCCCACCGGACAGGGGAGGATGAACGAGCAGTACTTC. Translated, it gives CASSPTGQGRMNEQYF.

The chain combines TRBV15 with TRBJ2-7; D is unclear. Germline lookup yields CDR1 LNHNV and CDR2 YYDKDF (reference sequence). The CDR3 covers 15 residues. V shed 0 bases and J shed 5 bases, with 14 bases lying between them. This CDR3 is CATSREDLSFHEQYF. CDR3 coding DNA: TGTGCCACCAGCAGAGAGGATTTATCTTTCCACGAGCAGTACTTC.

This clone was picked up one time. The CDR3 nucleotides read TGTGCCAGCAGTTTTACGGACAGGGGGCTTCAGCCCCAGCATTTT. It codes for CASSFTDRGLQPQHF. This sequence joins TRBV7-3 and TRBJ1-5; 11 bases map to TRBD1. This CDR3 is built from 15 residues. CDR1 and CDR2 from the germline V gene are SGHTA and FQGTGA. J lost 6 bases, V lost 6 bases, and 7 bases had no gene match.

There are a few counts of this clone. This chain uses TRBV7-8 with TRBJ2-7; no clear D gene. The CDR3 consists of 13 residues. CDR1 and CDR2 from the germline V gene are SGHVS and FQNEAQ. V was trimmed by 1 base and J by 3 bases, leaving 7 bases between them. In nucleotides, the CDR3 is TGTGCCAGCAGCTTAGTGACGGGCTACGAGCAGTACTTC. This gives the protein CASSLVTGYEQYF.